The present T cell receptor beta chain was sequenced within a study of CD4 T cells in relation to SARS-CoV-2 and coronaviruses. Sequencing used immunoSEQ multiplex PCR; TCRdb keeps in-frame clones, though not all of them. Here the sample spans about 38,000 clones, 88% being singletons. Germline assignment: CDR1 MDHEN and CDR2 SYDVKM. This CDR3 region has 13 residues. Trimming removed 7 bases from V and 6 bases from J, with 15 bases in between. Cryopreserved PBMCs were CD4-enriched, then split into naive and memory cells. The TCR originated in an adult with COVID-19. Specimen: memory CD4+ T cells from PBMCs. V gene TRBV28 combines with J gene TRBJ1-1, with D hard to call. The CDR3 is CASNQRVFAEAFF. DNA of the CDR3: TGTGCCAGCAACCAGAGGGTTTTCGCTGAAGCTTTCTTT.